The rows below give T cell receptor beta chains drawn from one sample of a study of beta chain features in type 1 diabetes. Generated by immunoSEQ multiplex PCR, the TCRdb table keeps only in-frame clones and is missing some. The sample yields more than 550,000 clones, roughly 13% seen once. Sequencing was performed on naive CD4+ T cells from blood. The receptors derive from a man younger than 30 with type 1 diabetes. CDR3s include the opening cysteine and the closing phenylalanine or tryptophan. A D gene is named only where the DNA matches it firmly. Rows may omit the clone size; those that give it use once, few, many or a size class.

NA,TRBV7-9,TRBJ1-6,NA,CASNPTGRNSPLHF,TGTGCCAGCAACCCGACGGGACGGAATTCACCCCTCCACTTT
NA,TRBV7-2,TRBJ2-5,NA,CASSPIGRRLRETQYF,TGTGCCAGCAGCCCTATAGGGCGCCGCCTGCGAGAGACCCAGTACTTC
NA,TRBV13,TRBJ2-7,few,CASSLRVVAYEQYF,TGTGCCAGCAGCTTAAGAGTAGTAGCCTACGAGCAGTACTTC
NA,TRBV7-9,TRBJ2-7,few,CASSLGTDVYEQYF,TGTGCCAGCAGCTTAGGGACAGACGTTTACGAGCAGTACTTC
NA,TRBV20-1,TRBJ2-6,NA,CSAVDRVLTF,TGCAGTGCCGTGGACCGCGTCCTGACTTTC
NA,TRBV5-5,TRBJ1-1,NA,CASSRQVRQTYTEAFF,TGTGCCAGCAGCCGACAAGTGAGACAGACATACACTGAAGCTTTCTTT
NA,TRBV7-2,TRBJ2-5,NA,CASSLETRAGTQYF,TGTGCCAGCAGCTTAGAGACCCGAGCGGGGACCCAGTACTTC
TRBD1,TRBV5-6,TRBJ2-1,NA,CASSSTGVSYNEQFF,TGTGCCAGCAGCTCGACAGGGGTGTCCTACAATGAGCAGTTCTTC
NA,TRBV7-8,TRBJ2-1,once,CASSLGDIYNEQFF,TGTGCCAGCAGCTTAGGGGACATATACAATGAGCAGTTCTTC
NA,TRBV7-3,TRBJ2-1,NA,CASSLDQAGNEQFF,TGTGCCAGCAGCTTGGACCAGGCGGGCAATGAGCAGTTCTTC
NA,TRBV29-1,TRBJ2-3,NA,CSVTADTQYF,TGCAGCGTCACTGCCGATACGCAGTATTTT
TRBD1,TRBV7-3,TRBJ2-7,few,CASSLDRYDEQYF,TGTGCCAGCAGCTTGGACAGGTACGACGAGCAGTACTTC
NA,TRBV29-1,TRBJ2-5,NA,CSLDSLQETQYF,TGCAGCTTGGACAGTTTACAAGAGACCCAGTACTTC
NA,TRBV30,TRBJ1-4,NA,CAWSADRTFSNEKLFF,TGTGCCTGGAGTGCCGATAGGACATTTTCTAATGAAAAACTGTTTTTT
TRBD1,TRBV10-3,TRBJ1-5,NA,CAISLGQGASQPQHF,TGTGCCATCAGTCTGGGACAGGGGGCATCTCAGCCCCAGCATTTT
NA,TRBV7-2,TRBJ2-1,few,CASSLSSPGRSLFF,TGTGCCAGCAGCTTATCTTCCCCGGGGCGTTCTCTGTTCTTC
NA,TRBV30,TRBJ2-5,NA,CAWSVLVQETQYF,TGTGCCTGGAGTGTACTAGTCCAAGAGACCCAGTACTTC
NA,TRBV18,TRBJ2-1,NA,CASSPGLVSNEQFF,TGTGCCAGCTCACCAGGGCTAGTTAGTAATGAGCAGTTCTTC
TRBD2,TRBV27,TRBJ2-3,few,CASSLRRERTDTQYF,TGTGCCAGCAGTTTACGGCGGGAGAGGACAGATACGCAGTATTTT
TRBD1,TRBV2,TRBJ2-2,NA,CASSGDRVAGELFF,TGTGCCAGCAGTGGGGACAGGGTGGCCGGGGAGCTGTTTTTT
TRBD1,TRBV4-1,TRBJ2-7,NA,CASSPRTGEGREQYF,TGCGCCAGCAGCCCGAGGACAGGGGAAGGTCGCGAGCAGTACTTC
NA,TRBV28,TRBJ2-5,few,CATKPTGQETQYF,TGTGCCACTAAACCGACAGGCCAAGAGACCCAGTACTTC
NA,TRBV2,TRBJ1-1,few,CASSEALQRNTEAFF,TGTGCCAGCAGTGAAGCGCTTCAGCGGAACACTGAAGCTTTCTTT
NA,TRBV7-9,TRBJ2-5,few,CASSPQETQYF,TGTGCCAGCAGTCCTCAAGAGACCCAGTACTTC
NA,TRBV6-6,TRBJ1-2,NA,CATERETYGYTF,TGTGCCACCGAACGGGAGACCTATGGCTACACCTTC
NA,TRBV18,TRBJ2-3,few,CASSAETSSTDTQYF,TGTGCCAGCTCGGCCGAGACATCTAGCACAGATACGCAGTATTTT
NA,TRBV7-2,TRBJ2-5,few,CASSLGGHQETQYF,TGTGCCAGCAGCTTAGGGGGGCACCAAGAGACCCAGTACTTC
NA,TRBV30,TRBJ1-2,few,CAFGQPANYGYTF,TGTGCCTTCGGACAGCCAGCTAACTATGGCTACACCTTC
NA,TRBV5-1,TRBJ2-1,few,CASSLYSSENNEQFF,TGCGCCAGCAGCTTGTATTCTAGCGAAAACAATGAGCAGTTCTTC
NA,TRBV21-1,TRBJ1-1,NA,CASSKGTGANTEAFF,TGTGCCAGCAGCAAAGGAACAGGGGCGAACACTGAAGCTTTCTTT
NA,TRBV5-6,TRBJ2-7,few,CASSLAMVNYEQYF,TGTGCCAGCAGCTTGGCGATGGTCAACTACGAGCAGTACTTC
NA,TRBV5-4,TRBJ1-1,NA,CASSPRIDTEAFF,TGTGCCAGCAGCCCTAGAATCGACACTGAAGCTTTCTTT
TRBD1,TRBV6-5,TRBJ2-1,few,CASSWGTASNRQFF,TGTGCCAGCAGCTGGGGGACAGCCTCTAATAGGCAGTTCTTC
NA,TRBV11-2,TRBJ2-2,NA,CASSSRTVSTGELFF,TGTGCCAGCAGCTCCAGGACAGTTTCTACCGGGGAGCTGTTTTTT
NA,TRBV11-2,TRBJ2-4,few,CASSLEVAVGNPGRNIQYF,TGTGCCAGCAGCTTAGAGGTGGCGGTCGGGAACCCCGGCCGAAACATTCAGTACTTC
TRBD1,TRBV7-2,TRBJ2-7,NA,CASSFRAPGGEQYF,TGTGCCAGCAGCTTTCGGGCCCCAGGGGGCGAGCAGTACTTC
NA,TRBV7-2,TRBJ2-1,NA,CASSLNVGYNEQFF,TGTGCCAGCAGCTTAAACGTGGGATACAATGAGCAGTTCTTC
NA,TRBV6-5,TRBJ1-3,few,CAVREAGNTIYF,TGTGCCGTACGGGAAGCTGGAAACACCATATATTTT
TRBD1,TRBV5-6,TRBJ2-3,NA,CASSYGQGADTQYF,TGTGCCAGCAGCTATGGACAGGGGGCTGATACGCAGTATTTT
NA,TRBV13,TRBJ1-2,NA,CASSPVGGMDYGYTF,TGTGCCAGCAGCCCCGTGGGGGGGATGGACTATGGCTACACCTTC
NA,TRBV7-2,TRBJ2-5,NA,CASIGAWETQYF,TGTGCCAGCATCGGGGCGTGGGAGACCCAGTACTTC
NA,TRBV5-1,TRBJ2-5,NA,CASSLDVALETQYF,TGCGCCAGCAGCTTGGATGTGGCCCTCGAGACCCAGTACTTC
NA,TRBV7-2,TRBJ1-1,NA,CASSLMEGSEAFF,TGTGCCAGCAGCTTAATGGAGGGCTCTGAAGCTTTCTTT
NA,TRBV19,TRBJ2-2,NA,CASKLEGGELFF,TGTGCCAGCAAGCTAGAGGGCGGGGAGCTGTTTTTT
NA,TRBV9,TRBJ2-7,NA,CASNPGSSYEQYF,TGTGCCAGCAACCCCGGGAGCTCCTACGAGCAGTACTTC
TRBD1,TRBV6-5,TRBJ2-2,NA,CASSPTGGSGELFF,TGTGCCAGCAGTCCTACAGGGGGCTCCGGGGAGCTGTTTTTT
TRBD1,TRBV10-3,TRBJ2-1,few,CAITPSTGDYNEQFF,TGTGCCATCACCCCTTCGACAGGGGACTACAATGAGCAGTTCTTC
TRBD1,TRBV7-9,TRBJ1-6,NA,CASSNRDRRPNSPLHF,TGTGCCAGCAGCAACCGGGACAGAAGGCCAAATTCACCCCTCCACTTT
NA,TRBV9,TRBJ2-3,few,CASSVVADTDTQYF,TGTGCCAGCAGCGTAGTTGCGGACACAGATACGCAGTATTTT
NA,TRBV9,TRBJ1-6,NA,CASSVGVGSPLHF,TGTGCCAGCAGCGTAGGGGTGGGTTCACCCCTCCACTTT
TRBD1,TRBV7-9,TRBJ1-5,NA,CASSSQGAPQPQHF,TGTGCCAGCAGCTCGCAGGGGGCCCCTCAGCCCCAGCATTTT
NA,TRBV5-1,TRBJ2-4,NA,CASSNLGGLAKNIQYF,TGCGCCAGCAGCAACTTGGGGGGTCTGGCCAAAAACATTCAGTACTTC
NA,TRBV5-1,TRBJ2-3,NA,CASSSGPPPADTQYF,TGCGCCAGCAGCTCGGGCCCTCCCCCCGCAGATACGCAGTATTTT
NA,TRBV5-6,TRBJ1-2,NA,CASSSRKGYTF,TGTGCCAGCAGCTCTAGGAAGGGCTACACCTTC